This TCR beta chain stems from a study of blood T cell repertoires in COVID-19. On the study more broadly: T cells, B-cell-depleted T cells, or PBMCs provided the cDNA or gDNA that served as material.

The assay was immunoSEQ multiplex PCR, and TCRdb's table has in-frame clones only and misses some. The sample lists more than 200,000 clones; nearly 90% were seen once. The V end was cut by 6 bases, the J end by 1 base, with 9 bases between. The CDR3 has 13 amino acids. The germline V gene has CDR1 LNHDA and CDR2 SQIVND (reference sequence). The chain carries TRBV19 and TRBJ1-1; D gene ambiguous. This receptor was obtained from a woman aged 30 to 39 with acute COVID-19. The specimen sequenced was PBMCs or T cells enriched from blood (not recorded which). In DNA, the CDR3 is TGTGCCAGTAGAATCAACAGGAACACTGAAGCTTTCTTT. Amino acid sequence: CASRINRNTEAFF.